The 10 T cell receptor beta chains below were found in one sample sequenced in a study of T-cell memory formation after mild COVID-19. TCRdb re-called the 5' RACE reads with MiXCR, one entry per CDR3 protein. The sample carries under 250,000 distinct CDR3 sequences, around 25% recorded once. Source material: PBMCs or a T cell subset sorted from them (not recorded which). The receptors were sampled from an adult woman who had mild COVID-19 (a few samples of this study predate the infection). Cell type and time point are not known.

This clonotype was counted only a few times. The chain recombines TRBV7-2 with TRBJ1-1, with TRBD1 matching over 8 bases. The J segment lost 7 bases and the V segment lost 3 bases, leaving 4 bases of the junction unmatched. CDR1 and CDR2 (germline): SGHTA, FQGNSA. The CDR3 consists of 13 residues. The CDR3 sequence is CASSFKTGGEAFF. In DNA form, the CDR3 reads TGTGCCAGCAGCTTTAAAACAGGGGGTGAAGCTTTCTTT.

This chain links TRBV24-1 with TRBJ2-7; D not certain. There are 12 residues in the CDR3. V was cut by 2 bases and J by 3 bases, with 4 bases left in between. CDR1 is KGHDR, CDR2 SFDVKD, per germline. The CDR3 nucleotides read TGTGCCACCAGTGATTCTAACTACGAGCAGTACTTC. The encoded protein is CATSDSNYEQYF.

This rearrangement joins TRBV20-1 to TRBJ2-2; possible D gene TRBD1, 6 bases. This CDR3 has 14 amino acids. Trimming took off 4 bases at V and 1 base at J, with 10 bases between the two ends. The germline V gene has CDR1 DFQATT and CDR2 SNEGSKA (reference sequence). CDR3 protein: CSAKPGQNTGELFF. The CDR3 DNA follows: TGCAGTGCTAAACCGGGACAGAACACCGGGGAGCTGTTTTTT.

The rearrangement uses TRBV2 and TRBJ2-5; D call uncertain. Trimming removed 0 bases at V and 5 bases at J, with 4 bases between. The CDR3 sequence is 12 residues long. Per germline, CDR1 SNHLY and CDR2 FYNNEI. CDR3 protein: CASSEAGETQYF. CDR3 nucleotide sequence: TGTGCCAGCAGTGAAGCAGGGGAGACCCAGTACTTC.

The chain links TRBV7-3 to TRBJ2-7; a weak D match, TRBD2 (5 bases). Trimming shortened V by 5 bases and J by 7 bases, and 15 bases separated the two germline ends. Per the germline V gene, CDR1 is SGHTA and CDR2 is FQGTGA. This CDR3 contains 13 residues. The CDR3 coding sequence is TGTGCCAGCAGCGAGGGCCCCCTTACTGAGCAGTACTTC. Protein sequence: CASSEGPLTEQYF. Full variable domain (missing parts from reference TRBV7-3 and TRBJ2-7): GAGVSQTPSNKVTEKGKYVELRCDPISGHTALYWYRQSLGQGPEFLIYFQGTGAADDSGLPNDRFFAVRPEGSVSTLKIQRTERGDSAVYLCASSEGPLTEQYFGPGTRLTVT.

There are many counts of this clonotype. The chain carries TRBV5-1 and TRBJ2-7; D call uncertain. This CDR3 is built from 14 residues. Germline V gives CDR1 SGHRS, CDR2 YFSETQ. Trimming pared 0 bases from V and 2 bases from J, leaving 9 bases between. CDR3 protein: CASSLAGKAYEQYF. CDR3 nucleotide sequence: TGCGCCAGCAGCTTGGCGGGCAAGGCCTACGAGCAGTACTTC.

The J gene is TRBJ2-1, the V gene TRBV4-3, with D perhaps matching TRBD1 or TRBD2 (5 bases each). The CDR3 loop spans 15 amino acids. V lost 5 bases and J lost 0, with 11 bases in between. Germline V gene lookup returns CDR1 LGHNA and CDR2 YSLEER. The CDR3 region has the DNA TGCGCCAGCAGCGCCGGGACGCACTCCTACAATGAGCAGTTCTTC. It translates to CASSAGTHSYNEQFF.

The rearrangement uses TRBV20-1 and TRBJ1-2; D is unresolved. CDR3 length equals 14 residues. Trimming shortened V by 3 bases and J by 0 bases, and 11 bases separated the two germline ends. The germline CDR1 and CDR2 sequences are DFQATT and SNEGSKA (reference sequence). CDR3 protein: CSASSGEANYGYTF. The CDR3 region has the DNA TGCAGTGCTAGTTCCGGGGAAGCTAACTATGGCTACACCTTC.

The CDR3 here is CASSLGTSGSNTGELFF. For the CDR3, the DNA is TGTGCCAGCAGTTTAGGGACTAGCGGGAGTAACACCGGGGAGCTGTTTTTT. The genes are TRBV27 and TRBJ2-2, with 14 bases matching TRBD2. The CDR3 runs to 17 residues. The germline gives CDR1 MNHEY, CDR2 SMNVEV (reference sequence). Trimming at V came to 2 bases and at J to 2 bases, leaving 1 base not matched to a gene.

This clonotype was counted a few times. This chain joins TRBV18 and TRBJ2-1; 10 bases line up with TRBD2. The V gene end was trimmed by 6 bases and the J gene end by 5 bases; junction bases not matched to a gene: 4. Germline V gene data show CDR1 as KGHSH and CDR2 as LQKENI. The CDR3 covers 14 residues. CDR3 in DNA: TGTGCCAGCTCCCCCGGGACTAGCGACAATGAGCAGTTCTTC. Residues: CASSPGTSDNEQFF.